This T cell receptor beta chain was captured by sequencing in a study of early stage breast cancer tumors. Using immunoSEQ multiplex PCR, the repertoire was profiled, and TCRdb retains in-frame clones only, with some absent. The table records over 45,000 clones, roughly 83% of them present only once. This clone was picked up one time. Sequencing was done on a sample of blood. This receptor was identified in a person aged 45-60 years with breast cancer.

The CDR3 reads CASSSSTVGGELFF. The CDR3 coding sequence is TGTGCCAGCAGCTCCTCGACAGTTGGCGGGGAGCTGTTTTTT. The rearrangement uses TRBV7-3 and TRBJ2-2; D perhaps matches TRBD1 (5 bases). The V and J ends lost 4 bases and 7 bases respectively, with 13 bases between them. The length of the CDR3 is 14 residues. Per the germline V gene, CDR1 is SGHTA and CDR2 is FQGTGA.